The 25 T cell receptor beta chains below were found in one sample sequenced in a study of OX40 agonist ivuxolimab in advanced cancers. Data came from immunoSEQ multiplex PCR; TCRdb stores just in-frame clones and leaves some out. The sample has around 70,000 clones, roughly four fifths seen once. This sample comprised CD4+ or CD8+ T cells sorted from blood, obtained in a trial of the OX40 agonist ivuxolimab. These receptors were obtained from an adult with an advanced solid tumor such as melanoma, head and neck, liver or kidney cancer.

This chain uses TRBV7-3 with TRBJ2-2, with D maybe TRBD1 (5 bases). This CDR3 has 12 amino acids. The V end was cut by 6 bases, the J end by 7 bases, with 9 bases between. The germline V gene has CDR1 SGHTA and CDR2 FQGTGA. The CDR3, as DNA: TGTGCCAGCAGTCACAGGCTCGGGGAGCTGTTTTTT. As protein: CASSHRLGELFF.

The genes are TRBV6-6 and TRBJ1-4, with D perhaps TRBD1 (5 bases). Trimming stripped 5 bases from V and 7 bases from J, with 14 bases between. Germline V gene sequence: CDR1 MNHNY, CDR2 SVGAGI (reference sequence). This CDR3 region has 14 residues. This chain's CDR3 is CASSPLTGGEKLFF. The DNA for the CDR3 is TGTGCCAGCAGTCCTCTGACTGGGGGTGAAAAACTGTTTTTT.

In DNA, the CDR3 is TGTGCCAGCAGCCAAGACCACAAACCGGGACAGTACTTTTTTGGCTCTGGAAACACCATATATTTT. It specifies CASSQDHKPGQYFFGSGNTIYF. The chain links TRBV14 to TRBJ1-3, with 7 bases identical to TRBD1. Germline trimming cut 0 bases from V and 0 bases from J; bases unmatched to any gene: 20. The CDR3 loop spans 22 amino acids. Germline V gives CDR1 SGHDN, CDR2 FVKESK.

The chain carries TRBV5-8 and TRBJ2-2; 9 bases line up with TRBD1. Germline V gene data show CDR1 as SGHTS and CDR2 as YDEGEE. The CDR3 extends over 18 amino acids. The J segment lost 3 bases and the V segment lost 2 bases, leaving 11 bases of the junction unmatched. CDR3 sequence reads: CASSFLGLGQGYTGELFF. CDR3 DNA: TGTGCCAGCAGCTTCCTGGGGCTCGGACAGGGGTACACCGGGGAGCTGTTTTTT.

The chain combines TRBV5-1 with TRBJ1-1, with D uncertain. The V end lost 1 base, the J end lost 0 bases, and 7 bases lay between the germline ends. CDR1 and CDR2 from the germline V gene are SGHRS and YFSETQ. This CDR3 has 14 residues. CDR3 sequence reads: CASSLREMNTEAFF. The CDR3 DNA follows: TGCGCCAGCAGCTTGCGAGAGATGAACACTGAAGCTTTCTTT.

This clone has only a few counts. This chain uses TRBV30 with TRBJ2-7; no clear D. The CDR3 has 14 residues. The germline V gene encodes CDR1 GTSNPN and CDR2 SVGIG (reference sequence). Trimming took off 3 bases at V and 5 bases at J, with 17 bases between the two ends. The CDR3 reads CAWRNPGSGNEQYF. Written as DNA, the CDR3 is TGTGCCTGGAGGAACCCAGGAAGTGGGAACGAGCAGTACTTC.

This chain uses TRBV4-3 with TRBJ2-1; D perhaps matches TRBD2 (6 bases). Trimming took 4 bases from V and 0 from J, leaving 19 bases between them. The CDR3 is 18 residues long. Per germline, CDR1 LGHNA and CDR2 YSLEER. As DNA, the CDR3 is TGCGCCAGCAGCCCAGATCCCCTAGGAGGGGACTCCTACAATGAGCAGTTCTTC. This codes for CASSPDPLGGDSYNEQFF.

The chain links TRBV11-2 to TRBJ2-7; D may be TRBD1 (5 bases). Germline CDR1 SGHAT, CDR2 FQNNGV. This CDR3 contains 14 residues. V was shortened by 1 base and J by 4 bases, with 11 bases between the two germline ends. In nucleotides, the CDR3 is TGTGCCAGCAGCTTAGCGCCAACAGGATACGAGCAGTACTTC. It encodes CASSLAPTGYEQYF.

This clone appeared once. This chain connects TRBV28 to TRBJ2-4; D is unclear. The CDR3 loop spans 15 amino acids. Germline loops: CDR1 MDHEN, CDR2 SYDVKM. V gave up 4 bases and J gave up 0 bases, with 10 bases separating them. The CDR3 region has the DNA TGTGCCAGCAGTTCACAGCTTTTAGCCAAAAACATTCAGTACTTC. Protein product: CASSSQLLAKNIQYF.

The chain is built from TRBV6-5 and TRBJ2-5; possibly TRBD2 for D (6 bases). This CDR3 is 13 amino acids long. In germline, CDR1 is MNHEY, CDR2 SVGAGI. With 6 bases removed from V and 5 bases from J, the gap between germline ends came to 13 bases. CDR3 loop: CASSRSGEETQYF. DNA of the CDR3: TGTGCCAGCAGCCGGTCGGGGGAGGAGACCCAGTACTTC.

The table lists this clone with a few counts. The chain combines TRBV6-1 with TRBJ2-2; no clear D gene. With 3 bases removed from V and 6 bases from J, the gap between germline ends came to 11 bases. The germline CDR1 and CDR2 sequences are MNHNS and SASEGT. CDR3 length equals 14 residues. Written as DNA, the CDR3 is TGTGCCAGCAGTGATACTGGAGTGCCCGGGGAGCTGTTTTTT. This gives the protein CASSDTGVPGELFF.

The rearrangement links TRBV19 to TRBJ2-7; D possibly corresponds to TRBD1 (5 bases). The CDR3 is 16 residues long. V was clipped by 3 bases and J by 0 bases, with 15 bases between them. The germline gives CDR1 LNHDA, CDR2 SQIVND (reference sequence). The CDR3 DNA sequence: TGTGCCAGTAGTATCCCAGGGCGGTCTCTCTCCTACGAGCAGTACTTC. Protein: CASSIPGRSLSYEQYF.

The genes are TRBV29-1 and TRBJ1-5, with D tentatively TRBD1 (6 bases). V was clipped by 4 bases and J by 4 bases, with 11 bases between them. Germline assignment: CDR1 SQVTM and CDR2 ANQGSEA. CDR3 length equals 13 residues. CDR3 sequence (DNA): TGCAGCGTTGCTTACAGGGAGAATCAGCCCCAGCATTTT. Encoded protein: CSVAYRENQPQHF.

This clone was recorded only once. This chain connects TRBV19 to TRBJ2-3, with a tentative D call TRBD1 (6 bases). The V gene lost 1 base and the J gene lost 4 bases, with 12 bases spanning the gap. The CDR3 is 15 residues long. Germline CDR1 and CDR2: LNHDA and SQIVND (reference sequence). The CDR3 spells CASSIVGRGPDTQYF. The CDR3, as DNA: TGTGCCAGTAGTATAGTCGGCAGGGGCCCAGATACGCAGTATTTT.

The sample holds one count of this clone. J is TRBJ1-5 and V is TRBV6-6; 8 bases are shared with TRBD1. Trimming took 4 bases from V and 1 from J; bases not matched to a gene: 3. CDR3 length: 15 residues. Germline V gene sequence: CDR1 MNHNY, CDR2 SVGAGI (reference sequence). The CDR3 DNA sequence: TGTGCCAGCAGTTCGGACAGGGAAAGCAATCAGCCCCAGCATTTT. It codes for CASSSDRESNQPQHF.

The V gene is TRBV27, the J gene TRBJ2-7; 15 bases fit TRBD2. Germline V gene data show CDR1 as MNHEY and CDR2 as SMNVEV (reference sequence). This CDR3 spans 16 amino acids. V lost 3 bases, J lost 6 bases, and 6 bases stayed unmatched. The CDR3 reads CASSFGLAGGGREQYF. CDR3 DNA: TGTGCCAGCAGTTTCGGACTAGCGGGAGGGGGTCGCGAGCAGTACTTC.

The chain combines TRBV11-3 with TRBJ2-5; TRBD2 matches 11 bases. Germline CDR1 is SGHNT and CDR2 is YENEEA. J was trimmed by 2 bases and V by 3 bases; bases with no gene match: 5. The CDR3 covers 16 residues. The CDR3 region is CASSFRLAGNQETQYF. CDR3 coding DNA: TGTGCCAGCAGCTTCCGACTAGCGGGAAATCAAGAGACCCAGTACTTC.

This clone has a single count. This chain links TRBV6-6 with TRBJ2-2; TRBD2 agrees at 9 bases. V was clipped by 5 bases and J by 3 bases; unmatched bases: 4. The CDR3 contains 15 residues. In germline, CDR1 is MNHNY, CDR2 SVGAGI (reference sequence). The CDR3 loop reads CASSLSGSYTGELFF. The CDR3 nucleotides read TGTGCCAGCAGTCTTAGCGGGAGTTACACCGGGGAGCTGTTTTTT.

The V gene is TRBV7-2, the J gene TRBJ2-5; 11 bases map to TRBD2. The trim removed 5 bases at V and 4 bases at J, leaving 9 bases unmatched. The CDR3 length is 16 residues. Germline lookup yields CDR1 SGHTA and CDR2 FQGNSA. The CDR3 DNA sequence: TGTGCCAGCAGCCTTATAGCGGGAGGGATGGCAGAGACCCAGTACTTC. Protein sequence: CASSLIAGGMAETQYF.

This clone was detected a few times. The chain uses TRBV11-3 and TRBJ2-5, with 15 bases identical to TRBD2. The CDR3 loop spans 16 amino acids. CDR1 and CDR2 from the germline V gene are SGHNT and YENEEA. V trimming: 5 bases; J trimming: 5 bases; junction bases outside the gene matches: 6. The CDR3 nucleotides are TGTGCCAGCAGCGCGGGACTAGCGGGAGGTGTGGAGACCCAGTACTTC. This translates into CASSAGLAGGVETQYF.

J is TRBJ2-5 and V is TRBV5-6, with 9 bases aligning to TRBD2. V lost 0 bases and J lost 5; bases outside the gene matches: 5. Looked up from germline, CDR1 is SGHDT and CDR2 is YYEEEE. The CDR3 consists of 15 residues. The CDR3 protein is CASSLVLAGRETQYF. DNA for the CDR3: TGTGCCAGCAGCTTGGTACTAGCGGGCAGGGAGACCCAGTACTTC.

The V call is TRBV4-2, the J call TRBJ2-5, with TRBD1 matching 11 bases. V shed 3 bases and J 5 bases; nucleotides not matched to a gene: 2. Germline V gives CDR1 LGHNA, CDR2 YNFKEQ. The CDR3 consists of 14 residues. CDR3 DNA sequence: TGTGCCAGCAGCCAGGACAGGGGGCAGGAGACCCAGTACTTC. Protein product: CASSQDRGQETQYF.

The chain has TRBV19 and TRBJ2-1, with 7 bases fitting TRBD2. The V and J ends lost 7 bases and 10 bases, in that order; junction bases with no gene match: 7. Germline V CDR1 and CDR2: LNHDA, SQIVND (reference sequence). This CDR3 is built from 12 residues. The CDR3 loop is CASTANGREQFF. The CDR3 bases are TGTGCCAGTACCGCAAACGGGAGGGAGCAGTTCTTC.

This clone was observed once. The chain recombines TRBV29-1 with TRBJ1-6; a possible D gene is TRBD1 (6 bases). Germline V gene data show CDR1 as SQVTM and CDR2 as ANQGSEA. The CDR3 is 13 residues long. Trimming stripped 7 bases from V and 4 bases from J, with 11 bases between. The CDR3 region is CSARGGYNSPLHF. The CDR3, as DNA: TGCAGCGCTAGGGGGGGGTATAATTCACCCCTCCACTTT.

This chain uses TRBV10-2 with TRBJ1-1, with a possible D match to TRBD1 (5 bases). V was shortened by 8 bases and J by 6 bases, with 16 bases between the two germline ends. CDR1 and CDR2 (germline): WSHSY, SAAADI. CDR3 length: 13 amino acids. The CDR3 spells CASAPRQGAEAFF. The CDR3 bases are TGCGCCAGCGCCCCTAGGCAGGGAGCTGAAGCTTTCTTT.